The 16 T cell receptor beta chains below were found in one sample sequenced in a study of graft-versus-host responses after intestinal transplantation. Using immunoSEQ multiplex PCR, the repertoire was profiled, and TCRdb retains in-frame clones only, with some absent. This table has fewer than 70,000 clones, approximately 92% appearing once. The input for sequencing was bone marrow, taken 734 days after intestinal transplantation. These receptors were taken from a human patient who received an intestinal transplant, so some T cells may come from the graft donor.

V is TRBV6-5 and J is TRBJ2-7, with a tentative D call TRBD2 (6 bases). Germline V gene lookup returns CDR1 MNHEY and CDR2 SVGAGI. This CDR3 has 15 amino acids. V lost 0 bases, J lost 1 base, and 10 bases lay in between. The CDR3 sequence is CASSYSHSGSYEQYF. The CDR3 region has the DNA TGTGCCAGCAGTTACTCGCATAGCGGATCCTACGAGCAGTACTTC.

As for this clone: Other DNA sequences of this sample code for an identical CDR3. This rearrangement joins TRBV6-6 to TRBJ1-1; D may be TRBD1 (6 bases). The CDR3 is 15 amino acids. The germline V and J ends were trimmed by 0 bases and 2 bases, with 10 bases remaining between them. CDR1 is MNHNY, CDR2 SVGAGI, per germline (reference sequence). CDR3 residues: CASSYSPDSNTEAFF. CDR3 sequence (DNA): TGTGCCAGCAGTTACTCTCCGGACAGTAACACTGAAGCTTTCTTT.

The CDR3 region has the DNA TGCGCCAGCAGCCAAGAGGACCCCGCGAACACTGAAGCTTTCTTT. Translated, it gives CASSQEDPANTEAFF. The chain combines TRBV4-1 with TRBJ1-1; D gene ambiguous. V was trimmed by 0 bases and J by 1 base, leaving 9 bases between them. The CDR3 is 15 amino acids. In germline, CDR1 is MGHRA, CDR2 YSYEKL.

The chain has TRBV7-9 and TRBJ2-5, with D unresolved. From germline, CDR1 is SEHNR and CDR2 FQNEAQ (reference sequence). CDR3 length equals 17 residues. V lost 5 bases and J 4 bases, leaving 23 bases between the germline ends. For the CDR3, the DNA is TGTGCCAGCAGCCTAGGCCCTACGTGGGTAATGAGAGAGACCCAGTACTTC. Translation: CASSLGPTWVMRETQYF.

This clone showed up just once. V usage is TRBV20-1 and J usage is TRBJ1-2; 8 bases are shared with TRBD1. The V gene end was trimmed by 6 bases and the J gene end by 8 bases; junction bases not matched to a gene: 5. CDR1 and CDR2 (germline): DFQATT, SNEGSKA (reference sequence). The CDR3 sequence is 11 residues long. The CDR3 sequence is CSAHQGAGYTF. The CDR3 nucleotides read TGCAGTGCCCACCAGGGGGCCGGCTACACCTTC.

J is TRBJ2-5 and V is TRBV7-6; 8 nucleotides align to TRBD2. The CDR3 extends over 15 amino acids. In germline, CDR1 is SGHVS, CDR2 FNYEAQ. The V segment lost 4 bases and the J segment 5 bases; nucleotides outside the gene matches: 9. CDR3 nucleotide sequence: TGTGCCAGCAGCTCGCCACAGCGGGAGAGGGAGACCCAGTACTTC. Its translation is CASSSPQRERETQYF.

This CDR3 reads CSVDSWRLGSYEQYF. Written as DNA, the CDR3 is TGCAGCGTTGATAGTTGGCGGTTAGGCTCCTACGAGCAGTACTTC. The chain uses TRBV29-1 and TRBJ2-7; D call uncertain. This CDR3 contains 15 residues. Trimming left V 3 bases short and J 0 bases short, with 15 bases between. Looked up from germline, CDR1 is SQVTM and CDR2 is ANQGSEA.

This chain uses TRBV6-4 with TRBJ2-1, with 7 bases lining up with TRBD2. The CDR3 runs 14 residues. V gave up 2 bases and J gave up 12 bases; unmatched junction bases: 10. Germline V gene data show CDR1 as MRHNA and CDR2 as SNTAGT. CDR3 bases: TGTGCCAGCAGTGACCAGACTAGCTCTGGTGGGCAGTTCTTC. Translation: CASSDQTSSGGQFF.

This clone has just a few counts. This chain connects TRBV30 to TRBJ2-3, with D tentatively TRBD2 (6 bases). Germline V gene sequence: CDR1 GTSNPN, CDR2 SVGIG (reference sequence). The CDR3 has 15 amino acids. Trimming cost V 2 bases and J 2 bases, with 14 bases left between them. The CDR3 reads CAWSKGGSFTDTQYF. The CDR3 DNA reads TGTGCCTGGAGTAAGGGAGGTTCCTTCACAGATACGCAGTATTTT.

The rearrangement joins TRBV19 to TRBJ2-1, with 7 bases that match TRBD1. CDR3 size: 14 residues. After removal of 4 bases from V and 2 bases from J, the junction contained 2 bases not matched to a gene. Germline CDR1 is LNHDA and CDR2 is SQIVND (reference sequence). The CDR3 sequence is CASSTQGAYNEQFF. CDR3 nucleotides: TGTGCCAGTAGTACCCAGGGGGCCTACAATGAGCAGTTCTTC. Variable domain in full (rest from reference TRBV19 and TRBJ2-1): DGGITQSPKYLFRKEGQNVTLSCEQNLNHDAMYWYRQDPGQGLRLIYYSQIVNDFQKGDIAEGYSVSREKKESFPLTVTSAQKNPTAFYLCASSTQGAYNEQFFGPGTRLTVL.

The chain couples TRBV5-4 to TRBJ1-1; the D is unclear. CDR3 length: 13 amino acids. Looked up from germline, CDR1 is SGHNT and CDR2 is YYREEE (reference sequence). Trimming cost V 6 bases and J 1 base, with 10 bases left between them. CDR3 in DNA: TGTGCCAGCACCTCCCCCGGGAACACTGAAGCTTTCTTT. Its translation is CASTSPGNTEAFF.

This chain joins TRBV30 and TRBJ1-1; D may be TRBD1 (6 bases). Trimming shortened V by 5 bases and J by 4 bases, and 14 bases separated the two germline ends. Per germline, CDR1 GTSNPN and CDR2 SVGIG (reference sequence). The CDR3 contains 13 residues. This CDR3 is CAWSGHPGTEAFF. The CDR3 coding sequence is TGTGCCTGGTCGGGACACCCGGGCACTGAAGCTTTCTTT.

The chain recombines TRBV7-9 with TRBJ2-3; the D gene is possibly TRBD2 (6 bases). V was trimmed by 5 bases and J by 3 bases, leaving 18 bases between them. CDR3 size: 16 residues. Germline V CDR1 and CDR2: SEHNR, FQNEAQ (reference sequence). The CDR3 coding sequence is TGTGCCAGCAGCGCCATACTAGGCGGGGAAACAGATACGCAGTATTTT. Protein: CASSAILGGETDTQYF.

The chain recombines TRBV6-1 with TRBJ1-1; D possibly corresponds to TRBD1 (5 bases). V lost 7 bases to trimming and J lost 6 bases, with 18 bases between them. The CDR3 has 14 amino acids. Germline assignment: CDR1 MNHNS and CDR2 SASEGT. The CDR3 sequence: CASKPQGVAAEAFF. Written as DNA, the CDR3 is TGTGCCAGCAAACCTCAAGGGGTGGCGGCTGAAGCTTTCTTT.

The V gene is TRBV18, the J gene TRBJ2-1; D is ambiguous. The CDR3 is made up of 14 amino acids. V lost 0 bases and J lost 4, with 7 bases in between. Germline CDR1 KGHSH, CDR2 LQKENI. The CDR3 is CASSPPGRYNEQFF. The DNA of the CDR3 is TGTGCCAGCTCACCACCTGGCCGGTACAATGAGCAGTTCTTC.

The rearrangement uses TRBV27 and TRBJ2-3, with 10 positions matching TRBD2. V lost 5 bases and J lost 5; bases outside the gene matches: 7. Germline values: CDR1 MNHEY, CDR2 SMNVEV (reference sequence). The CDR3 covers 15 residues. DNA of the CDR3: TGTGCCAGCAGTCCCAGACTAGCGGGTATAGATACGCAGTATTTT. Residues: CASSPRLAGIDTQYF.